These T cell receptor beta chains were read from a single sample in a study of blood T cell repertoires in COVID-19. Only in-frame clones appear in the TCRdb table, and some are missing; sequencing was by immunoSEQ multiplex PCR. The data hold more than 75,000 clones, with about 86% observed a single time. The sample comprised peripheral blood. All receptors derive from a woman in her 70s with acute or convalescent COVID-19. Each CDR3 is given with its conserved first and last residue. Each record gives: V gene, clone size, J gene, D gene, CDR3 DNA, CDR3 protein. A D gene is named only where the DNA matches it firmly. Clone size is stated in some rows and not others, as once, few, many or a class when expanded.

>TRBV24-1|NA|TRBJ2-3|TRBD1
TGTGCCACCAGTGATATCGGGACAGGAAAAAGCACAGATACGCAGTATTTT
CATSDIGTGKSTDTQYF
>TRBV2|NA|TRBJ1-2|NA
TGTTGCCACTGGGGGGGCAAAAACTATGGCTACACCTTC
CCHWGGKNYGYTF
>TRBV6-5|once|TRBJ2-2|NA
TGTGCCAGCAGTTTTGGACACCTGACCGGGGAGCTGTTTTTT
CASSFGHLTGELFF
>TRBV7-9|NA|TRBJ2-5|NA
TGTGCCAGCAGCTTAATAGCGTCGGAGACCCAGTACTTC
CASSLIASETQYF
>TRBV13|NA|TRBJ1-1|TRBD1
TGTGCCAGTGGACAGGGGGCGGGGACTGAAGCTTTCTTT
CASGQGAGTEAFF
>TRBV25-1|NA|TRBJ1-5|NA
TGTGCCAGCAGTGAATATTTCAACGACGGACACAATCAGCCCCAGCATTTT
CASSEYFNDGHNQPQHF
>TRBV10-3|NA|TRBJ2-7|NA
TGTGCCATCAGTGAGATGGACGGGAAATACTACGAGCAGTACTTC
CAISEMDGKYYEQYF
>TRBV7-2|NA|TRBJ2-7|NA
TGTGCCAGCAGCTTGAGTCGGGTACTGGCCTACGAGCAGTACTTC
CASSLSRVLAYEQYF
>TRBV6-5|NA|TRBJ2-7|TRBD1
TGTGCCAGCATCCGGCAGGGGGAAGCCTACGAGCAGTACTTC
CASIRQGEAYEQYF
>TRBV19|NA|TRBJ2-2|TRBD1
TGTGCCAGTAGGCAAAGACTGACCCCGGGACAGAGGACCGGGGAGCTGTTTTTT
CASRQRLTPGQRTGELFF
>TRBV5-4|NA|TRBJ2-3|NA
TGTGCCAGCACCCCACGACCCGGTACCCAGACGGGTACGCAGTATTTT
CASTPRPGTQTGTQYF
>TRBV29-1|NA|TRBJ1-1|NA
TGCAGCGGGGATAGCGGGGGCAACACTGAAGCTTTCTTT
CSGDSGGNTEAFF
>TRBV5-1|NA|TRBJ1-2|TRBD1
TGCGCCAGCAGCTTGGACAGGGGTGACTATGGCTACACCTTC
CASSLDRGDYGYTF
>TRBV19|NA|TRBJ2-2|TRBD1
TGTGCCAGTAGCCAGGGACAGGGGGCGACCGGGGAGCTGTTTTTT
CASSQGQGATGELFF
>TRBV11-2|NA|TRBJ2-5|NA
TGTGCCAGCAGCTTAGGTTCAGGTCCGAGTAGAGAGACCCAGTACTTC
CASSLGSGPSRETQYF
>TRBV27|NA|TRBJ2-3|NA
TGTGCCAGCAGTGTCATAGGGCAGGGAACAGATACGCAGTATTTT
CASSVIGQGTDTQYF
>TRBV19|NA|TRBJ2-7|NA
TGTGCCAGTAGTATGGTACATAAATCCTCCGAGCAGTACTTC
CASSMVHKSSEQYF
>TRBV30|NA|TRBJ1-5|TRBD1
TGTGCCTGGAGTCGATCTCGACAGGGGGCTAATCAGCCCCAGCATTTT
CAWSRSRQGANQPQHF
>TRBV7-9|NA|TRBJ1-2|NA
TGTGCCAGCAGCTTACAGGGTAACTATGGCTACACCTTC
CASSLQGNYGYTF
>TRBV28|NA|TRBJ1-2|TRBD1
TGTGCCAGCAGTTACAGGGGTGGCTACACCTTC
CASSYRGGYTF
>TRBV2|few|TRBJ1-1|NA
TGTGCCAGCAGTGAGGGGCAGGGCTGGGCTGAAGCTTTCTTT
CASSEGQGWAEAFF
>TRBV19|NA|TRBJ2-2|NA
TGTGCCAGTTCCCCAGTCCCCACCGGGGAGCTGTTTTTT
CASSPVPTGELFF
>TRBV18|NA|TRBJ1-5|NA
TGTGCCAGCTCACTAGCCCTAGACAATCAGCCCCAGCATTTT
CASSLALDNQPQHF
>TRBV18|NA|TRBJ2-5|TRBD1
TGTGCCAGCTCACCGGGACAGGGGGCTGAGACCCAGTACTTC
CASSPGQGAETQYF
>TRBV19|NA|TRBJ2-3|TRBD2
TGTGCCAGTACCCCGTCCCTAGCGGGGACAAGCACAGATACGCAGTATTTT
CASTPSLAGTSTDTQYF
>TRBV6-1|NA|TRBJ1-5|NA
TGTGCCAGCAGTGACCCAGGGGTTGATCAGCCCCAGCATTTT
CASSDPGVDQPQHF
>TRBV10-3|once|TRBJ1-1|NA
TGTGCCATCAGTGAGTCCGATACCTACCAAGACACTTACACTGAAGCTTTCTTT
CAISESDTYQDTYTEAFF
>TRBV19|NA|TRBJ1-5|NA
TGTGCCAGTAGTATTCAGGGACTCAGCCAAGCCCAGCATTTT
CASSIQGLSQAQHF
>TRBV5-1|NA|TRBJ2-1|TRBD2
TGCGCCAGCAGCTTGGAGCGGGGAAATTACAATGAGCAGTTCTTC
CASSLERGNYNEQFF
>TRBV5-1|NA|TRBJ2-1|NA
TGCGCCAGCAGCTTCCAGACAATTTACAATGAGCAGTTCTTC
CASSFQTIYNEQFF
>TRBV14|NA|TRBJ2-3|NA
TGTGCCAGCAGCTTCACTACAGATACGCAGTATTTT
CASSFTTDTQYF
>TRBV7-2|NA|TRBJ2-7|TRBD1
TGTGCCAGCAGCGCCCGGGACAGGGGGCGCGTTTTGTCCTACGAGCAGTACTTC
CASSARDRGRVLSYEQYF
>TRBV15|NA|TRBJ1-4|NA
TGTGCCACCAGCAGAGATGGGTTCCCAGCCGGGGATCTGTTTTTT
CATSRDGFPAGDLFF
>TRBV7-9|NA|TRBJ1-1|NA
TGTGCCAGCAGCCCCCGGGGGGGCCCTGAAGCTTTCTTT
CASSPRGGPEAFF
>TRBV19|NA|TRBJ2-7|NA
TGTGCCAGTAGTATGGGACATCCCTCCTACGAGCAGTACTTC
CASSMGHPSYEQYF
>TRBV6-2/TRBV6-3|NA|TRBJ2-4|NA
TGTGCCAGCAGTTCGACGGGATTAGCCAAAAACATTCAGTACTTC
CASSSTGLAKNIQYF
>TRBV10-1|NA|TRBJ2-1|TRBD2
TGCGCCAGCAGTGAAAGACTAGCGGGATACAATGAGCAGTTCTTC
CASSERLAGYNEQFF
>TRBV14|NA|TRBJ1-1|TRBD1
TGTGCCAGCAGCGACCAACAGACAGGGGTCACTGAAGCTTTCTTT
CASSDQQTGVTEAFF
>TRBV6-2/TRBV6-3|NA|TRBJ1-2|NA
TGTGCCAGCAGCCAAACGGGACACCTAACCCGAAACTATGGCTACACCTTC
CASSQTGHLTRNYGYTF
>TRBV10-2|NA|TRBJ2-1|NA
TGCGCCAGTAGTCTCCCGAGCTCCTACAATGAGCAGTTCTTC
CASSLPSSYNEQFF
>TRBV28|NA|TRBJ2-7|TRBD2
TGTGCCGGAGGGGGTAGCGGGAGGGCTCTCTACGAGCAGTACTTC
CAGGGSGRALYEQYF
>TRBV19|few|TRBJ1-4|TRBD1
TGTGCCAGTAGTAATCAGGGGGCAACTAATGAAAAACTGTTTTTT
CASSNQGATNEKLFF
>TRBV5-1|NA|TRBJ1-4|TRBD1
TGCGCCAGCAGCGCTACAGGGGCAACTAATGAAAAACTGTTTTTT
CASSATGATNEKLFF
>TRBV5-4|NA|TRBJ1-5|NA
TGTGCCAGCAGCTTGGATGGGTACAGAACAAATCAGCCCCAGCATTTT
CASSLDGYRTNQPQHF
>TRBV9|NA|TRBJ2-2|NA
TGTGCCAGCAGCGTAATGGCTGTGAACACCGGGGAGCTGTTTTTT
CASSVMAVNTGELFF
>TRBV7-9|NA|TRBJ1-1|NA
TGTGCCAGCAGCTTGTTAGGAGTAACTAAGAACACTGAAGCTTTCTTT
CASSLLGVTKNTEAFF
>TRBV19|NA|TRBJ2-5|NA
TGTGCCAGTAGTATCCCTGGCCCGTGGGAGACCCAGTACTTC
CASSIPGPWETQYF
>TRBV5-4|NA|TRBJ2-1|TRBD1
TGTGCCAGCAGCTGGGAAACAGGGGGCATATCCTACAATGAGCAGTTCTTC
CASSWETGGISYNEQFF
>TRBV11-3|NA|TRBJ2-1|NA
TGTGCCAGCAGCTTGGAGTTCGGGATCTACAATGAGCAGTTCTTC
CASSLEFGIYNEQFF
>TRBV2|NA|TRBJ1-1|NA
TGTGCCAGCAGAGCGATATGGGTGAACACTGAAGCTTTCTTT
CASRAIWVNTEAFF
>TRBV28|NA|TRBJ2-2|NA
TGTGCCAGCAGTTTTTTTATGGCCACCGGGGAGCTGTTTTTT
CASSFFMATGELFF